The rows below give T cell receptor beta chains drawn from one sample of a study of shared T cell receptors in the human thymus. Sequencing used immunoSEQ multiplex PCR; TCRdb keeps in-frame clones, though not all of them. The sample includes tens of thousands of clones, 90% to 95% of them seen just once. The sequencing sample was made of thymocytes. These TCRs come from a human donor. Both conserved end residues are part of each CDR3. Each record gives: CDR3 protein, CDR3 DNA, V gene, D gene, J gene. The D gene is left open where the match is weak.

cdr3_aa: CASSKDQEGTGGYTF
cdr3_nt: TGTGCCAGTAGTAAGGACCAAGAGGGTACGGGTGGCTACACCTTC
v_call: TRBV19
d_call: -
j_call: TRBJ1-2

cdr3_aa: CASGTRTGNTEAFF
cdr3_nt: TGTGCTAGTGGTACGCGGACTGGAAACACTGAAGCTTTCTTT
v_call: TRBV12-5
d_call: -
j_call: TRBJ1-1

cdr3_aa: CASSQANSGTGGPSNYGYTF
cdr3_nt: TGCGCCAGCAGCCAAGCGAACTCCGGGACAGGGGGCCCCTCTAACTATGGCTACACCTTC
v_call: TRBV4-3
d_call: TRBD1
j_call: TRBJ1-2

cdr3_aa: CASSLEQGGGNTIYF
cdr3_nt: TGTGCCAGCAGCCTGGAACAGGGCGGTGGAAACACCATATATTTT
v_call: TRBV5-4
d_call: -
j_call: TRBJ1-3

cdr3_aa: CASRPRGNEKLFF
cdr3_nt: TGTGCCAGCAGGCCCAGAGGGAATGAAAAACTGTTTTTT
v_call: TRBV6-6
d_call: -
j_call: TRBJ1-4

cdr3_aa: CASSLGDKYSPLHF
cdr3_nt: TGTGCCAGCAGCTTGGGGGACAAGTATTCACCCCTCCACTTT
v_call: TRBV7-3
d_call: -
j_call: TRBJ1-6

cdr3_aa: CAWIGTGEAFQETQYF
cdr3_nt: TGTGCCTGGATTGGGACGGGGGAGGCCTTCCAAGAGACCCAGTACTTC
v_call: TRBV30
d_call: -
j_call: TRBJ2-5

cdr3_aa: CASSEVPIGTGGAGTDTQYF
cdr3_nt: TGTGCCAGCAGTGAAGTCCCTATCGGTACAGGGGGCGCCGGCACAGATACGCAGTATTTT
v_call: TRBV2
d_call: TRBD1
j_call: TRBJ2-3

cdr3_aa: CASRRVGAPPDGYTF
cdr3_nt: TGTGCCAGCAGGCGCGTAGGAGCTCCCCCGGATGGCTACACCTTC
v_call: TRBV2
d_call: -
j_call: TRBJ1-2

cdr3_aa: CASSLWADTEAFF
cdr3_nt: TGTGCCAGCAGCTTATGGGCAGACACTGAAGCTTTCTTT
v_call: TRBV7-2
d_call: -
j_call: TRBJ1-1

cdr3_aa: CASSLPGQPPYEQYF
cdr3_nt: TGTGCCAGCAGTTTACCAGGACAGCCTCCCTACGAGCAGTACTTC
v_call: TRBV27
d_call: -
j_call: TRBJ2-7

cdr3_aa: CASSRTSGGRDEQYF
cdr3_nt: TGTGCCAGCAGCCGGACTAGCGGGGGGCGGGACGAGCAGTACTTC
v_call: TRBV5-5
d_call: TRBD2
j_call: TRBJ2-7